These T cell receptor beta chains were read from a single sample in a study of blood T cells in healthy people across ages. TCRdb re-called the 5' RACE reads with MiXCR, one entry per CDR3 protein. The repertoire holds more than 800,000 distinct CDR3 sequences, 29% seen once, with around a sixth in the top ten. Sequenced: blood. The receptors come from a woman of 80 years or more in good health. CDR3s include the opening cysteine and the closing phenylalanine or tryptophan.

j_gene,v_gene,CDR3aa
TRBJ2-7,TRBV5-6,CASSRRGGLREQYF
TRBJ2-1,TRBV20-1,CSATGGGRNEQFF
.,TRBV20-1,CSAKIDGGYEQYF
TRBJ1-2,TRBV7-9,CASSRIGRTAYGYTF
TRBJ2-1,TRBV15,CATSRDPTGSGNEQFF
TRBJ2-2,TRBV20-1,CSARKTETGELFF
TRBJ1-4,TRBV30,CACPHGGGPATNEKLFF
TRBJ1-6,TRBV5-1,CASGLAGRSPLHF
TRBJ2-3,TRBV7-9,CASGKWTGGRADTQYF
TRBJ2-1,TRBV20-1,CSATRTTYNEQFF
TRBJ1-6,TRBV6-5,CASSYPGTGGDSPLHF
TRBJ1-5,TRBV6-5,CASRLSWQGIDQPQHF
TRBJ2-2,TRBV15,CATSGGLAVGELFF
TRBJ1-5,TRBV12-3/TRBV12-4,CASSFVGQGNQPQHF
TRBJ1-4,TRBV7-2,CASSPGTGPFKLFF
TRBJ1-5,TRBV5-1,CASSPLGGSGDQPQHF
TRBJ2-3,TRBV6-2/TRBV6-3,CASNRGLADDTQYF
TRBJ2-7,TRBV11-3,CASSSWTAGARYEQYF
TRBJ2-7,TRBV3-1,CASIQETGSEAEQYF
TRBJ2-7,TRBV29-1,CSVSGTGTYEQYF
TRBJ2-7,TRBV7-2,CASSPSGQGTYEQYF
TRBJ2-6,TRBV29-1,CSVRGGQSSGANVPTF
TRBJ2-3,TRBV28,CASSLTSVYSTDTQYF
TRBJ2-3,TRBV18,CASSTGTGSADTQYF
TRBJ1-1,TRBV3-1,CASSQWQMNTEAFF
TRBJ2-1,TRBV18,CASSPTGGLNEQFF
TRBJ2-3,TRBV7-9,CASSSSGTSTDTQYF
TRBJ1-5,TRBV6-5,CASSYSVGGNQPQHF
TRBJ2-1,TRBV7-2,CASSLETANEQFF
TRBJ2-7,TRBV14,CASSQDSHRGSEQYF
TRBJ1-1,TRBV6-5,CASSYRVNTEAFF
TRBJ1-4,TRBV3-1,CASSQNRGTNEKLFF
TRBJ2-7,TRBV2,CASSVGGVWYF
TRBJ1-2,TRBV2,CASISGRRTYGYTF
TRBJ2-1,TRBV7-9,CASSFSTESEQFF
.,TRBV3-1,CASSQDGAREIDEQYF
TRBJ1-1,TRBV15,CATSRDPKGGTEAFF
TRBJ2-2,TRBV11-2,CASSRRGVGELFF
TRBJ1-5,TRBV30,CAWSLQGNQPQHF
TRBJ1-2,TRBV3-1,CASSQASYGYTF